Presented here are 30 T cell receptor beta chains from one specimen sequenced in a study of PD-1 blockade in mismatch repair-deficient tumors. TCRdb's table, derived via immunoSEQ multiplex PCR, lists solely in-frame clones and lacks some. This sample has about 130,000 clones, with about 90% found just once. The sample was peripheral blood, taken 70 to 73 weeks after starting pembrolizumab. The receptors come from an adult with mismatch repair-deficient cancer.

The chain employs TRBV4-3 and TRBJ2-2, with D perhaps matching TRBD1 (6 bases). The CDR3 totals 17 residues. Trimming shortened V by 2 bases and J by 2 bases, and 15 bases separated the two germline ends. Germline CDR1 and CDR2: LGHNA and YSLEER. The CDR3 here is CASSQIQGLLNTGELFF. The CDR3, as DNA: TGCGCCAGCAGCCAAATACAGGGCCTGTTAAACACCGGGGAGCTGTTTTTT.

The chain is built from TRBV10-2 and TRBJ2-1, with 7 bases identical to TRBD2. CDR1 and CDR2 from the germline V gene are WSHSY and SAAADI. Unmatched junction bases numbered 12, after V lost 4 bases and J lost 6 bases. The CDR3 runs 16 residues. CDR3 protein: CASSGGLVGSPNEQFF. The CDR3 bases are TGCGCCAGCAGTGGAGGACTAGTTGGGTCCCCCAATGAGCAGTTCTTC.

The chain links TRBV19 to TRBJ2-1; 7 bases line up with TRBD1. This CDR3 is 15 amino acids long. Germline CDR1 reads LNHDA; CDR2 reads SQIVND (reference sequence). Germline trimming cut 2 bases from V and 2 bases from J; bases unmatched to any gene: 3. In nucleotides, the CDR3 is TGTGCCAGTAGTATAAGGACAGGACCCTACAATGAGCAGTTCTTC. As protein: CASSIRTGPYNEQFF.

This clone was found a few times. The rearrangement joins TRBV27 to TRBJ2-7; TRBD1 matches 10 bases. Germline assignment: CDR1 MNHEY and CDR2 SMNVEV (reference sequence). The CDR3 spans 14 residues. The V gene end was trimmed by 3 bases and the J gene end by 2 bases; junction bases not matched to a gene: 1. CDR3 amino acids: CASSLDRGTYEQYF. The CDR3 nucleotides read TGTGCCAGCAGTTTGGACAGGGGGACCTACGAGCAGTACTTC.

V and J are TRBV18 and TRBJ1-4, with 8 positions matching TRBD1. CDR1 and CDR2 (germline): KGHSH, LQKENI. V lost 2 bases to trimming and J lost 7 bases; unmatched junction nucleotides: 9. CDR3 length: 16 amino acids. CDR3 coding DNA: TGTGCCAGCTCACCAAGTTCCCGGACAGGGTTTGAAAAACTGTTTTTT. Its protein product is CASSPSSRTGFEKLFF.

The chain employs TRBV5-6 and TRBJ1-2; D remains unclear. Germline CDR1 and CDR2: SGHDT and YYEEEE. V was cut by 2 bases and J by 2 bases, with 13 bases left in between. This CDR3 has 15 residues. The CDR3 sequence: CASSFPGDSNYGYTF. Written as DNA, the CDR3 is TGTGCCAGCAGCTTCCCCGGGGATTCCAACTATGGCTACACCTTC.

The rearrangement links TRBV5-1 to TRBJ2-7, with 9 bases matching TRBD1. With V trimmed by 4 bases and J by 4 bases, 9 bases remained unmatched. Germline CDR1 is SGHRS and CDR2 is YFSETQ. The CDR3 has 15 residues. This CDR3 reads CASSPEGQGSYEQYF. CDR3 nucleotide sequence: TGCGCCAGCAGCCCGGAGGGACAGGGTTCGTACGAGCAGTACTTC.

The chain has TRBV9 and TRBJ2-5; TRBD1 matches at 7 bases. Germline CDR1 is SGDLS and CDR2 is YYNGEE. V shed 1 base, J shed 5 bases, and the junction held 8 bases outside the gene matches. This CDR3 comprises 15 residues. The CDR3 nucleotides are TGTGCCAGCAGCGTATCAGACAGGGCCAGGGAGACCCAGTACTTC. It specifies CASSVSDRARETQYF.

This clone has a single count. This chain links TRBV6-1 with TRBJ2-7; D is ambiguous. The V gene's germline CDR1 is MNHNS and CDR2 SASEGT. The CDR3 consists of 13 residues. V was trimmed by 5 bases and J by 5 bases, leaving 13 bases between them. CDR3 loop: CASSFSRNHEQYF. CDR3 DNA sequence: TGTGCCAGCAGTTTTAGCAGAAACCACGAGCAGTACTTC.

This chain joins TRBV6-6 and TRBJ1-1, with D maybe TRBD1 (5 bases). CDR1 is MNHNY and CDR2 is SVGAGI in the germline V gene (reference sequence). Trimming cost V 8 bases and J 5 bases, with 15 bases left between them. This CDR3 contains 13 residues. The CDR3 is CASEAGGVTEAFF. The CDR3 DNA is TGTGCCAGCGAGGCGGGAGGGGTAACTGAAGCTTTCTTT.

CDR3 protein: CASSYGSGYEQYF. CDR3 DNA: TGTGCCAGCAGTTACGGTTCGGGGTACGAGCAGTACTTC. The chain carries TRBV6-6 and TRBJ2-7; TRBD2 might be the D (5 bases). Germline V gene lookup returns CDR1 MNHNY and CDR2 SVGAGI (reference sequence). Trimming removed 2 bases at V and 4 bases at J, with 9 bases between. The CDR3 covers 13 residues.

This rearrangement joins TRBV27 to TRBJ1-1; D unclear. Germline V lookup: CDR1 MNHEY, CDR2 SMNVEV (reference sequence). Trimming left V 3 bases short and J 1 base short, with 9 bases between. CDR3 size: 14 residues. In nucleotides, the CDR3 is TGTGCCAGCAGTTTTGCAGGTCGGAACACTGAAGCTTTCTTT. Protein: CASSFAGRNTEAFF.

This sequence joins TRBV27 and TRBJ1-3; D is unresolved. Trimming left V 0 bases short and J 0 bases short, with 6 bases between. The germline V gene has CDR1 MNHEY and CDR2 SMNVEV (reference sequence). This CDR3 contains 15 residues. The CDR3: CASSLSGSSGNTIYF. The CDR3, as DNA: TGTGCCAGCAGTTTATCCGGGAGCTCTGGAAACACCATATATTTT.

This rearrangement joins TRBV19 to TRBJ1-5; D is possibly TRBD1 (6 bases). The germline V gene has CDR1 LNHDA and CDR2 SQIVND (reference sequence). The CDR3 contains 15 residues. The ends were cut back, 3 bases at V and 1 base at J, with 10 bases in the middle. The CDR3 sequence is CASSILGTSNQPQHF. In DNA form, the CDR3 reads TGTGCCAGTAGTATCCTCGGGACAAGCAATCAGCCCCAGCATTTT.

This chain links TRBV27 with TRBJ2-3; TRBD2 matches at 12 bases. Losses at the gene ends were 5 bases for V and 6 bases for J; bases not matched to a gene: 6. Germline CDR1 is MNHEY and CDR2 is SMNVEV (reference sequence). This CDR3 has 15 amino acids. CDR3 nucleotides: TGTGCCAGCAGTCTTCTAGCGGGAGGGAGGGATACGCAGTATTTT. Its protein is CASSLLAGGRDTQYF.

The V gene is TRBV2, the J gene TRBJ2-7, with D possibly matching TRBD1 (6 bases). The V and J ends lost 9 bases and 4 bases respectively, with 10 bases between them. In germline, CDR1 is SNHLY, CDR2 FYNNEI. This CDR3 has 11 amino acids. CDR3: CASHQGYEQYF. The CDR3 DNA sequence: TGTGCCAGTCATCAGGGGTACGAGCAGTACTTC. Based on the CDR3 plus reference TRBV2 and TRBJ2-7, the full variable domain is EPEVTQTPSHQVTQMGQEVILRCVPISNHLYFYWYRQILGQKVEFLVSFYNNEISEKSEIFDDQFSVERPDGSNFTLKIRSTKLEDSAMYFCASHQGYEQYFGPGTRLTVT.

V usage is TRBV6-5 and J usage is TRBJ2-5; 8 nucleotides agree with TRBD1. Trimming took 6 bases from V and 5 from J; bases not matched to a gene: 8. Germline V gene lookup returns CDR1 MNHEY and CDR2 SVGAGI. This CDR3 comprises 14 residues. The CDR3 region is CASRIDRGRETQYF. CDR3 bases: TGTGCCAGCAGAATCGACAGGGGACGGGAGACCCAGTACTTC.

The chain uses TRBV15 and TRBJ1-5, with D uncertain. The V end was cut by 0 bases, the J end by 6 bases, with 9 bases between. Looked up from germline, CDR1 is LNHNV and CDR2 is YYDKDF (reference sequence). The CDR3 sequence is 14 residues long. The CDR3 DNA reads as TGTGCCACCAGCAGAGATCTAATAGGTCAGCCCCAGCATTTT. Translating it yields CATSRDLIGQPQHF.

The chain uses TRBV5-1 and TRBJ2-3, with 7 bases aligning to TRBD2. V shed 3 bases, J shed 0 bases, and the junction held 4 bases outside the gene matches. Germline assignment: CDR1 SGHRS and CDR2 YFSETQ. CDR3 length equals 15 residues. CDR3 coding DNA: TGCGCCAGCAGCTGGGACTATACTAGCACAGATACGCAGTATTTT. Translation gives CASSWDYTSTDTQYF.

V and J are TRBV9 and TRBJ2-5; 8 positions agree with TRBD2. The CDR3 loop spans 15 amino acids. V lost 6 bases, J lost 4 bases, and 11 bases stayed unmatched. Germline CDR1 reads SGDLS; CDR2 reads YYNGEE. CDR3 nucleotides: TGTGCCAGCAAGCCGGGACTAGGGGGGGGAGAGACCCAGTACTTC. It translates to CASKPGLGGGETQYF.

In this sample, this clone turned up a few times. The chain uses TRBV27 and TRBJ2-4, with 7 bases identical to TRBD2. This CDR3 has 13 amino acids. V was clipped by 1 base and J by 11 bases; unmatched bases: 5. Germline V gene sequence: CDR1 MNHEY, CDR2 SMNVEV (reference sequence). DNA of the CDR3: TGTGCCAGCAGTTTATTCCGGGCGGGGGTTCAGTACTTC. Protein sequence: CASSLFRAGVQYF.

V gene TRBV9 combines with J gene TRBJ2-1; TRBD2 agrees at 7 bases. Per germline, CDR1 SGDLS and CDR2 YYNGEE. After removal of 4 bases from V and 7 bases from J, the junction contained 11 bases not matched to a gene. The CDR3 length is 15 residues. The CDR3 reads CASSHGREGVNEQFF. CDR3 DNA: TGTGCCAGCAGCCATGGGAGGGAAGGAGTAAATGAGCAGTTCTTC.

The gene calls are TRBV5-4 and TRBJ1-3; D call uncertain. CDR3 length equals 14 residues. Trimming took 2 bases from V and 4 from J, leaving 10 bases between them. Germline V gives CDR1 SGHNT, CDR2 YYREEE (reference sequence). The CDR3 spells CASSLGGRGNTIYF. The CDR3 region has the DNA TGTGCCAGCAGCTTAGGCGGAAGGGGAAACACCATATATTTT.

V gene TRBV5-1 combines with J gene TRBJ2-2; D may be TRBD2 (5 bases). Trimming took off 4 bases at V and 0 bases at J, with 13 bases between the two ends. The CDR3 consists of 16 residues. Looked up from germline, CDR1 is SGHRS and CDR2 is YFSETQ. The CDR3 DNA reads as TGCGCCAGCAGCCGGAGACTCGGGACGAACACCGGGGAGCTGTTTTTT. Protein sequence: CASSRRLGTNTGELFF.

This rearrangement joins TRBV7-9 to TRBJ2-7; D uncertain. V lost 5 bases and J 2 bases, leaving 10 bases between the germline ends. The CDR3 has 13 amino acids. Germline CDR1 reads SEHNR; CDR2 reads FQNEAQ (reference sequence). The CDR3 sequence: CASSQTLTYEQYF. In DNA form, the CDR3 reads TGTGCCAGCAGCCAAACTCTTACCTACGAGCAGTACTTC.

The gene calls are TRBV19 and TRBJ2-7, with a weak D call TRBD2 (6 bases). There are 14 residues in the CDR3. The V and J ends lost 2 bases and 3 bases respectively, with 11 bases between them. Looked up from germline, CDR1 is LNHDA and CDR2 is SQIVND (reference sequence). CDR3 residues: CASSISDSGYEQYF. In DNA form, the CDR3 reads TGTGCCAGTAGTATATCGGATAGCGGCTACGAGCAGTACTTC.

This chain links TRBV27 with TRBJ1-2, with D perhaps TRBD1 (6 bases). Germline assignment: CDR1 MNHEY and CDR2 SMNVEV (reference sequence). The CDR3 extends over 13 amino acids. V was cut by 5 bases and J by 6 bases, with 13 bases left in between. CDR3 loop: CASSQVRGDGYTF. CDR3 sequence (DNA): TGTGCCAGCAGTCAAGTTAGGGGGGATGGCTACACCTTC.

The CDR3 nucleotides read TGTGCCAGCAGTACACCGGGACAGGGATACGAGCAGTACTTC. Translation: CASSTPGQGYEQYF. The chain has TRBV6-6 and TRBJ2-7, with 9 bases matching TRBD1. The germline gives CDR1 MNHNY, CDR2 SVGAGI (reference sequence). CDR3 size: 14 residues. Unmatched junction bases numbered 6, after V lost 5 bases and J lost 4 bases.

The V call is TRBV19, the J call TRBJ2-1; TRBD1 is a possible D gene (6 bases). The V gene lost 6 bases and the J gene lost 0 bases, with 15 bases spanning the gap. The CDR3 runs 16 residues. In germline, CDR1 is LNHDA, CDR2 SQIVND (reference sequence). The CDR3 DNA reads TGTGCCAGTAGAGACGGGACAACTACCTCCTACAATGAGCAGTTCTTC. Its translation: CASRDGTTTSYNEQFF. Together with reference TRBV19 and TRBJ2-1, the CDR3 gives the full variable domain: DGGITQSPKYLFRKEGQNVTLSCEQNLNHDAMYWYRQDPGQGLRLIYYSQIVNDFQKGDIAEGYSVSREKKESFPLTVTSAQKNPTAFYLCASRDGTTTSYNEQFFGPGTRLTVL.

The genes are TRBV28 and TRBJ2-3, with 7 bases matching TRBD2. After removal of 8 bases from V and 2 bases from J, the junction contained 7 bases not matched to a gene. The length of the CDR3 is 14 residues. The germline V gene has CDR1 MDHEN and CDR2 SYDVKM. CDR3 residues: CASGGEGYTDTQYF. Written as DNA, the CDR3 is TGTGCCAGCGGTGGGGAGGGGTACACAGATACGCAGTATTTT.